The clone carrying this TCR beta chain has only a few counts. Its antigen is as yet unknown. A much bigger clone sits one base away, suggesting this may be a read error. The data were taken from a study of read filtering for tumor transcriptome and immune sequencing. Study-wide background: Mean patient age was roughly 61 years, range about 47 to 85; around 17 male, more than 11 female. Study observations and caveats: Correlation between methods rose after single-read clonotypes were removed.

This library used approximately 370 ng RNA and molecular barcoded adaptors spanning alpha/delta and beta/gamma chains. Using its own MiXCR run on the reads, TCRdb lists one record per CDR3 protein. The sample has around 60,000 distinct CDR3 sequences; about 21% are singletons. Trimming removed 0 bases from V and 3 bases from J, with 7 bases in between. Germline CDR1 SGDLS, CDR2 YYNGEE. The CDR3 sequence is 15 residues long. This receptor was identified in a donor aged 40 or older with multiple myeloma. V gene TRBV9 combines with J gene TRBJ2-6; D is uncertain. What was sequenced was a population of CD138-negative cells sorted from bone marrow. CDR3 loop: CASSVGAFGANVLTF. The DNA for the CDR3 is TGTGCCAGCAGCGTAGGGGCTTTTGGGGCCAACGTCCTGACTTTC.